This T cell receptor beta chain was profiled in a study of T cells after yellow fever vaccination. This clonotype turned up a few times. In TCRdb, the 5' RACE reads were re-called with MiXCR into one record per CDR3 protein. The table lists 100,000 to 150,000 distinct CDR3 sequences, 13% to 15% of them singletons. V gave up 6 bases and J gave up 0 bases, with 9 bases separating them. The CDR3 totals 14 residues. This chain connects TRBV12-3 or TRBV12-4 to TRBJ1-3; D is ambiguous. The input for sequencing was CD8+ T cells sorted from PBMCs, taken 5 days after the yellow fever booster vaccination. This TCR was sampled from a man younger than 30 who received the YFV17D yellow fever vaccine. In DNA form, the CDR3 reads TGTGCCAGCAGCTCGGCCTTCTCTGGAAACACCATATATTTT. It specifies CASSSAFSGNTIYF.